The T cell receptor beta chain under discussion was sequenced for a study of blood T cell repertoires in COVID-19. Study overall: Samples representing acute and convalescent COVID-19 were sourced from the United States, Italy and Spain. Nucleic acid was either cDNA or gDNA, and it came from T cells, B-cell-depleted T cells, or PBMCs.

The CDR3 contains 17 residues. Germline loops: CDR1 SGHTA, CDR2 FQGNSA. Trimming took off 2 bases at V and 0 bases at J, with 11 bases between the two ends. In the original processing: Amplification of reference gene primers was used by the study to estimate nucleated cell counts. TCRdb keeps only in-frame clones here, not all; method: immunoSEQ multiplex PCR. The DNA gave D and trimming, while V, J and clone size come from that table. The sample contains 65,000 to 95,000 clones, 78% of which appear only once. On this clone itself: Other nucleotide sequences from this sample produce the same CDR3.

The J gene is TRBJ1-6, the V gene TRBV7-2; D is uncertain. This sequence was found in a human donor in a cohort sampled during active COVID-19. Sequenced: peripheral blood. CDR3 nucleotide sequence: TGTGCCAGCAGCTTATTTTCGGGAAGCTCCTATAATTCACCCCTCCACTTT. Protein product: CASSLFSGSSYNSPLHF.